Given below is one T cell receptor beta chain in context. Methods used by the authors: By means of reference gene primer amplification, nucleated cell counts were estimated. Clones were read by immunoSEQ multiplex PCR, and TCRdb kept only the in-frame ones, dropping some. V and J calls and clone size come straight from that table; D and trimming were deduced from the DNA. The top ten clones hold more than 3% of a sample with around 190,000 clones, about four fifths of them seen once. The record originates from a study of blood T cell repertoires in COVID-19. Study background: Collection of acute and convalescent COVID-19 samples took place in the United States, Italy and Spain. The cDNA or gDNA used as material had been derived from T cells, B-cell-depleted T cells, or PBMCs.

The germline V gene has CDR1 SGHRS and CDR2 YFSETQ. This CDR3 is 14 amino acids long. Trimming took 3 bases from V and 11 from J; bases not matched to a gene: 5. The study recruited exposed participants who had met a COVID-19 case within 2 weeks before entry. The origin of this receptor is a woman in her 30s who had been exposed to COVID-19. The rearrangement uses TRBV5-1 and TRBJ2-3; 14 nucleotides line up with TRBD2. What was sequenced was PBMCs or T cells enriched from blood (not recorded which). The CDR3 nucleotides are TGCGCCAGCAGCTGGGGGACTAGCGGGGGACGGCAGTATTTT. Translated, it gives CASSWGTSGGRQYF. The full variable domain, rest sourced from reference TRBV5-1 and TRBJ2-3, is KAGVTQTPRYLIKTRGQQVTLSCSPISGHRSVSWYQQTPGQGLQFLFEYFSETQRNKGNFPGRFSGRQFSNSRSEMNVSTLELGDSALYLCASSWGTSGGRQYFGPGTRLTVL.